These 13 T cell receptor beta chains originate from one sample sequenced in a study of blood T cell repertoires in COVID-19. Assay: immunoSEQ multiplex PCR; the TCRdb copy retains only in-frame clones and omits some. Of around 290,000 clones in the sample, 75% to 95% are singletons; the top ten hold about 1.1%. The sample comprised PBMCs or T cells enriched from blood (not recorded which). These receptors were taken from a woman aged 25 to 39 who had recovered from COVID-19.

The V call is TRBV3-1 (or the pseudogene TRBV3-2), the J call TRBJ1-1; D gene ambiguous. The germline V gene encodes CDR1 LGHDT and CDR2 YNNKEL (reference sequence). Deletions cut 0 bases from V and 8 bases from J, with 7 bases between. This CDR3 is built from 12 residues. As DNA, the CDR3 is TGTGCCAGCAGCCAAGACTCCAGAGAAGCTTTCTTT. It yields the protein CASSQDSREAFF.

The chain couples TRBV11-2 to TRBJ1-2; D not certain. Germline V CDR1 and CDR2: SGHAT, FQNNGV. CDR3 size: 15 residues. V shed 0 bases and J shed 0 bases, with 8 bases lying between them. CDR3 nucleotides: TGTGCCAGCAGCTTAGACGGCAGCGCTAACTATGGCTACACCTTC. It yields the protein CASSLDGSANYGYTF.

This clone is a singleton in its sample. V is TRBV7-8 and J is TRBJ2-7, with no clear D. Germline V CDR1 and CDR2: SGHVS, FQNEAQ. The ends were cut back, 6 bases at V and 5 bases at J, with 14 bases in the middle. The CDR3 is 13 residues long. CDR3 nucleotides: TGTGCCAGCAGTCCAACCTTAGCCCACGAGCAGTACTTC. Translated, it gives CASSPTLAHEQYF.

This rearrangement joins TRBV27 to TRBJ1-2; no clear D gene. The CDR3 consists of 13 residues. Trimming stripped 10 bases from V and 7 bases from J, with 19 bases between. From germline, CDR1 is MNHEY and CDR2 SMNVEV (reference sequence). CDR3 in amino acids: CATSFLGGGGYTF. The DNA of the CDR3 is TGTGCCACCTCCTTTTTGGGAGGAGGTGGCTACACCTTC.

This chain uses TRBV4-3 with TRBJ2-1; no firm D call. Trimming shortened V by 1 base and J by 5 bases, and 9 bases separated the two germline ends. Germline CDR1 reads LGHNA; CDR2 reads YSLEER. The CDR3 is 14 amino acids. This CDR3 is CASSQGHPNNEQFF. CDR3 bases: TGCGCCAGCAGCCAAGGGCACCCAAACAATGAGCAGTTCTTC.

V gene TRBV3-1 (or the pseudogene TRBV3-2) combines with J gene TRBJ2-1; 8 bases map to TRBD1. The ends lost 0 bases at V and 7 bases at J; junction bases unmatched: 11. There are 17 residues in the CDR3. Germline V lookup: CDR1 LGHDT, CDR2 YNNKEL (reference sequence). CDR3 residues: CASSQDGSRGRGNEQFF. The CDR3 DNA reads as TGTGCCAGCAGCCAAGATGGGTCCAGGGGGCGAGGAAATGAGCAGTTCTTC.

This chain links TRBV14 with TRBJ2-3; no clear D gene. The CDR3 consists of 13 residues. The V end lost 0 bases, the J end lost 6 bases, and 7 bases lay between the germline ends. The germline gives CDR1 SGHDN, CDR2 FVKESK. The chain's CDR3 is CASSQELMDTQYF. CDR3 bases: TGTGCCAGCAGCCAAGAATTAATGGATACGCAGTATTTT.

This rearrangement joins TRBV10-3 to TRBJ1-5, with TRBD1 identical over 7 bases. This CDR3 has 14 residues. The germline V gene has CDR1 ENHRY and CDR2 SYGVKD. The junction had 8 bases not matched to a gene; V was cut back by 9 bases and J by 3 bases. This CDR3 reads CAISSQGDNQPQHF. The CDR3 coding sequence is TGTGCCATTTCTTCCCAGGGGGACAATCAGCCCCAGCATTTT.

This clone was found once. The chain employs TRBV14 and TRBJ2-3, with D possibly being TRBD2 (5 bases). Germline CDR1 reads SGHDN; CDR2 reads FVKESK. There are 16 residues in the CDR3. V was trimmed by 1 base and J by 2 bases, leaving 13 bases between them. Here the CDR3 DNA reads TGTGCCAGCAGCCAAGCCGGACTTCGCCCCACAGATACGCAGTATTTT. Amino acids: CASSQAGLRPTDTQYF.

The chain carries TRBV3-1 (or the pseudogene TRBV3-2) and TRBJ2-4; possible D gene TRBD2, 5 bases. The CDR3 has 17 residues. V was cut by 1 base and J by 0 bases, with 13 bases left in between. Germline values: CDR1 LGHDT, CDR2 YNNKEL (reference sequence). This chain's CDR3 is CASSQAAQGLAKNIQYF. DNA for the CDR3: TGTGCCAGCAGCCAAGCTGCCCAAGGACTAGCCAAAAACATTCAGTACTTC.

The CDR3 DNA follows: TGCGCCAGCAGTGATGCGGGAGGGCCGGGTGAGCAGTTCTTC. This translates into CASSDAGGPGEQFF. This chain links TRBV10-1 with TRBJ2-1; the match to TRBD2 covers 9 bases. Germline V gene data show CDR1 as WNHNN and CDR2 as SYGVQD (reference sequence). The CDR3 is 14 amino acids. V trimming: 3 bases; J trimming: 9 bases; junction bases outside the gene matches: 6.

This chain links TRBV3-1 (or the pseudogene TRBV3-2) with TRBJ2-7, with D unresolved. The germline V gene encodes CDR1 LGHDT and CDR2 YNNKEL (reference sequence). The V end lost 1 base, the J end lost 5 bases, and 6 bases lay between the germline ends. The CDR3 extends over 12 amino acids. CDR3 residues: CASSQGFNEQYF. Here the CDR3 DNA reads TGTGCCAGCAGCCAAGGTTTCAACGAGCAGTACTTC.

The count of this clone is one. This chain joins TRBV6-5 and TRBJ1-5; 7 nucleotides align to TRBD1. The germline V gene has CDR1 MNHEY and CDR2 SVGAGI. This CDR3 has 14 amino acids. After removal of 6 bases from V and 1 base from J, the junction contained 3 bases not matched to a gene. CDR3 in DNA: TGTGCCAGCAGAAAGACAGGGAGCAATCAGCCCCAGCATTTT. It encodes CASRKTGSNQPQHF.